This T cell receptor (beta chain) was sequenced for a study of blood T cell repertoires in COVID-19. The CDR3 totals 16 residues. Germline CDR1 reads SGHVS; CDR2 reads FNYEAQ. The ends lost 3 bases at V and 6 bases at J; junction bases unmatched: 5. How the authors handled the data: Scientists estimated how many nucleated cells there were by amplifying reference gene primers. Only in-frame clones appear in the TCRdb table, and some are missing; sequencing was by immunoSEQ multiplex PCR. The DNA was the basis for D and trimming; V, J and clone size are from that table. The sample yields roughly 170,000 clones, 70% to 85% seen once.

Sequences were obtained from peripheral blood. This TCR was recovered from a human donor in a cohort sampled during active COVID-19. V and J are TRBV7-6 and TRBJ2-3; 14 bases fit TRBD2. CDR3 region: CASSLGTSGGGDTQYF. CDR3 bases: TGTGCCAGCAGCTTGGGGACTAGCGGGGGAGGGGATACGCAGTATTTT.